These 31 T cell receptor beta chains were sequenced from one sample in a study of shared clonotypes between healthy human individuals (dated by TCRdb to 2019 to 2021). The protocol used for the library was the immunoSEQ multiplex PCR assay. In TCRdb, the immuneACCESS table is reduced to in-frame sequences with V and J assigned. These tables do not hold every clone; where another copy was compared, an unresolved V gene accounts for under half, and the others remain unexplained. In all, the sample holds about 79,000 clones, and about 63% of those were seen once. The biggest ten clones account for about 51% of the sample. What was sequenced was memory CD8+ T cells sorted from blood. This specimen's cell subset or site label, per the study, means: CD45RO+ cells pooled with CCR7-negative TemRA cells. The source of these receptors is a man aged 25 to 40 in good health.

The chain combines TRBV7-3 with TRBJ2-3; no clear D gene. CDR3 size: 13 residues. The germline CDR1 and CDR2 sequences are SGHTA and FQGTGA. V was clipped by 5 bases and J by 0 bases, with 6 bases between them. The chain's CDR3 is CASSRGSTDTQYF. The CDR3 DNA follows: TGTGCCAGCAGCCGTGGTAGCACAGATACGCAGTATTTT.

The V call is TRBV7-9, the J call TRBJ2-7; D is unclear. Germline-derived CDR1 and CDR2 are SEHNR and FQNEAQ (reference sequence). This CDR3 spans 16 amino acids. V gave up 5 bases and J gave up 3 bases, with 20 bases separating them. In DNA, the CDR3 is TGTGCCAGCAGCCCTCCCAGGCCCGACGGTAACTACGAGCAGTACTTC. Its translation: CASSPPRPDGNYEQYF.

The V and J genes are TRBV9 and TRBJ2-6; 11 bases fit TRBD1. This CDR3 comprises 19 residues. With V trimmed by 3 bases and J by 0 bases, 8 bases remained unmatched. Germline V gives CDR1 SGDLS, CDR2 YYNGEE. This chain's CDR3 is CASSATGQGAVSGANVLTF. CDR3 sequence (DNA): TGTGCCAGCAGCGCGACCGGACAGGGGGCCGTCTCTGGGGCCAACGTCCTGACTTTC.

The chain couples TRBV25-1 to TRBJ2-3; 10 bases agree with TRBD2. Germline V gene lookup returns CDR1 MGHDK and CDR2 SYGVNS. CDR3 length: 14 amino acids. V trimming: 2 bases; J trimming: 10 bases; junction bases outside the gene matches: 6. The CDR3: CASSEGLAGVSQYF. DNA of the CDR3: TGTGCCAGCAGTGAAGGCCTAGCGGGAGTTTCGCAGTATTTT.

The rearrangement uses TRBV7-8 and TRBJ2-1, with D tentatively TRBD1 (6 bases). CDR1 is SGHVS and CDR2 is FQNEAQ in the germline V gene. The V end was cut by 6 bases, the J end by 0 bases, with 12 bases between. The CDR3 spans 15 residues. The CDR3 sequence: CASRGGPSSYNEQFF. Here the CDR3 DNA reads TGTGCCAGCAGAGGGGGACCGAGCTCCTACAATGAGCAGTTCTTC.

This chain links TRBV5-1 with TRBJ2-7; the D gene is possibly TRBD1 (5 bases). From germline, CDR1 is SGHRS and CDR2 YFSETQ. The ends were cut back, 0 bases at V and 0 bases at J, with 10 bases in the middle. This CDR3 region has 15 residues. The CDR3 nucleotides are TGCGCCAGCAGCTTGGGGGCAGGGCACTCCTACGAGCAGTACTTC. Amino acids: CASSLGAGHSYEQYF.

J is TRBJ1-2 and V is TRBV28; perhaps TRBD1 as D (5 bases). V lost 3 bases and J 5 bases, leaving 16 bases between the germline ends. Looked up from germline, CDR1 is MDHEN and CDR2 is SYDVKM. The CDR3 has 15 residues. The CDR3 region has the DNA TGTGCCAGCAGTTTCCCCACCGGGACCCTTTATGGCTACACCTTC. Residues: CASSFPTGTLYGYTF.

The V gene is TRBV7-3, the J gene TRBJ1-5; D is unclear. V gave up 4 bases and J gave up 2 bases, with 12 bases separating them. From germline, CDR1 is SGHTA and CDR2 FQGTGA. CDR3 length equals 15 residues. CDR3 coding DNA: TGTGCCAGCAGCTCCCGGTTAATAGGCAATCAGCCCCAGCATTTT. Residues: CASSSRLIGNQPQHF.

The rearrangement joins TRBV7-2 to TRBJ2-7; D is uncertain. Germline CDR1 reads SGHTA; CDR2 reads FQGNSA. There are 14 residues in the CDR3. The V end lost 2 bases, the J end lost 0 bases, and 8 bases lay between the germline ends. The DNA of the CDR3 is TGTGCCAGCAGCTTACTTCAGAGCTCCTACGAGCAGTACTTC. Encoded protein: CASSLLQSSYEQYF.

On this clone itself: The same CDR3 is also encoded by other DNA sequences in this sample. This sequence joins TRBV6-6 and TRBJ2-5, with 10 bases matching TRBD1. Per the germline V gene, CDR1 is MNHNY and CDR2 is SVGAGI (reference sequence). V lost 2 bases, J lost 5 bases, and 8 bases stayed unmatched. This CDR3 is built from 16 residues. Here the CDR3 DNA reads TGTGCCAGCAGTTACGGGGTCGACAGGGGGCTTGAGACCCAGTACTTC. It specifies CASSYGVDRGLETQYF.

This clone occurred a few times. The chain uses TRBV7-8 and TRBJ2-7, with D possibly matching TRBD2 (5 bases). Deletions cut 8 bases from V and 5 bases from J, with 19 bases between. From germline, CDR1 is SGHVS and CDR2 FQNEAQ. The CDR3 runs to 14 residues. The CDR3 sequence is CASRLGSPRDEQYF. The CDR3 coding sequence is TGTGCCAGCCGACTTGGGAGCCCTCGGGACGAGCAGTACTTC.

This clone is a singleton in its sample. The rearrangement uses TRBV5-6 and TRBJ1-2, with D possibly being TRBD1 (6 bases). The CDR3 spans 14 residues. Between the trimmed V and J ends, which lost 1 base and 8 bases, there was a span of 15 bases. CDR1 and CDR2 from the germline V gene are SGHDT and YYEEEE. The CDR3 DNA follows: TGTGCCAGCAGCTTGAGTGGGGGGGCGCCGGGCTACACCTTC. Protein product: CASSLSGGAPGYTF.

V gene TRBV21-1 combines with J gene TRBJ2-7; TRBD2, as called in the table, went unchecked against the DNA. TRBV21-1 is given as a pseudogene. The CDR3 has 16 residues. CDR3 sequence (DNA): TGTGCCAGCAGCAAAGCGGGGGGGCAGGCGGGCTACGAGCAGTACTTC. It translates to CASSKAGGQAGYEQYF.

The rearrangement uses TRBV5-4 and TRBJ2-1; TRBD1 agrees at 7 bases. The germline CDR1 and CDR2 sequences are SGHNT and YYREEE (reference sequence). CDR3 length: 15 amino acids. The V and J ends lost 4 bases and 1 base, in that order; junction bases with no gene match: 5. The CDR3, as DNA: TGTGCCAGCAGCCGACAGGGTGAGTCCTACAATGAGCAGTTCTTC. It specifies CASSRQGESYNEQFF.

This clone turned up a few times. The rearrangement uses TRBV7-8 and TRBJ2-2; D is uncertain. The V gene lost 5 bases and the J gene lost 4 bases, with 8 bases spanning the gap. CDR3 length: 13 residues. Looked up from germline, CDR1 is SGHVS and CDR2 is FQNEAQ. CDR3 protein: CASSPSATGELFF. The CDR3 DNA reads TGTGCCAGCAGCCCCTCAGCCACCGGGGAGCTGTTTTTT.

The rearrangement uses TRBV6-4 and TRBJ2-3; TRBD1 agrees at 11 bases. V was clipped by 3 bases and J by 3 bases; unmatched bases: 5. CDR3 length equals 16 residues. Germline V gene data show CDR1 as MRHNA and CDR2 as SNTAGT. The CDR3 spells CASSEGTGGSTDTQYF. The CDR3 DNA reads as TGTGCCAGCAGTGAGGGGACAGGGGGGTCGACAGATACGCAGTATTTT.

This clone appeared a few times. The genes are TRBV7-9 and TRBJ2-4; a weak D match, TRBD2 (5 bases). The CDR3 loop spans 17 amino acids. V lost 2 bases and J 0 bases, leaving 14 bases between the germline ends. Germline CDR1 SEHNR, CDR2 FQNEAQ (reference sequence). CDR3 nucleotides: TGTGCCAGCAGCTTAATGCTAGCACCACTAGCCAAAAACATTCAGTACTTC. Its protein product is CASSLMLAPLAKNIQYF.

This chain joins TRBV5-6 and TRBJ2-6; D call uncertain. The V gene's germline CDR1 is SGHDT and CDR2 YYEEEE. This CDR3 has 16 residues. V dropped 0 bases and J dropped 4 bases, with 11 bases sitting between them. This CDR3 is CASSLAFNTGANVLTF. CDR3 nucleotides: TGTGCCAGCAGCTTGGCCTTTAATACCGGGGCCAACGTCCTGACTTTC.

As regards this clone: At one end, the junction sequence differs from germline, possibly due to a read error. CDR3 amino acids: CASSQDLAEPYNEQFF. The CDR3 region has the DNA TGCGCTAGCAGCCAAGATCTAGCGGAGCCCTACAATGAGCAGTTCTTC. This chain links TRBV4-3 with TRBJ2-1; 7 bases are a match to TRBD2. Germline V lookup: CDR1 LGHNA, CDR2 YSLEER. CDR3 length: 16 residues.

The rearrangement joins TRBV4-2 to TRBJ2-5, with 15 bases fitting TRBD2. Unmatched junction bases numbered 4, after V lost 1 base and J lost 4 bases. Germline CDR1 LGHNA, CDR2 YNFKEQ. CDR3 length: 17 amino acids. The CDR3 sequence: CASSQGGLAGGGETQYF. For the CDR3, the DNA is TGTGCCAGCAGCCAAGGGGGACTAGCGGGAGGAGGAGAGACCCAGTACTTC.

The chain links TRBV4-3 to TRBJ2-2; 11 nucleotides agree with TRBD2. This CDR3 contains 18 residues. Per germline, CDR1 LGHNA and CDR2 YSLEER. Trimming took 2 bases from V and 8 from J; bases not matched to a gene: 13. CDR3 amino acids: CASSQLTSGKGDFGELFF. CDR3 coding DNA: TGCGCCAGCAGCCAACTGACTAGCGGGAAGGGAGATTTTGGGGAGCTGTTTTTT.

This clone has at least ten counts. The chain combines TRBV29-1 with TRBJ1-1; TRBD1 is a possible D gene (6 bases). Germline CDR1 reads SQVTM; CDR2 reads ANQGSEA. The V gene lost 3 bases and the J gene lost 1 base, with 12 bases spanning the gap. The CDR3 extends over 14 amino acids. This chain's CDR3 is CSVDKTGGNTEAFF. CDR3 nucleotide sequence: TGCAGCGTTGATAAGACAGGCGGGAACACTGAAGCTTTCTTT.

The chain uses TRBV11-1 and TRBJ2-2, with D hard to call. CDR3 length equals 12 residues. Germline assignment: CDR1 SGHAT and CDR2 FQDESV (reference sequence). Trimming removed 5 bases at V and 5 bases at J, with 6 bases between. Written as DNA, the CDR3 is TGTGCCAGCAGCCCCGGGACCGGGGAGCTGTTTTTT. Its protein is CASSPGTGELFF.

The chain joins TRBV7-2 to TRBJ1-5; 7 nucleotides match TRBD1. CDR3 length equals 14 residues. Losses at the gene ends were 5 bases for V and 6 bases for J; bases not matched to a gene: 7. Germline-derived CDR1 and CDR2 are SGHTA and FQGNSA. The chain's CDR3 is CASSEDRVGQPQHF. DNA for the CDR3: TGTGCCAGCAGCGAAGACAGGGTCGGTCAGCCCCAGCATTTT.

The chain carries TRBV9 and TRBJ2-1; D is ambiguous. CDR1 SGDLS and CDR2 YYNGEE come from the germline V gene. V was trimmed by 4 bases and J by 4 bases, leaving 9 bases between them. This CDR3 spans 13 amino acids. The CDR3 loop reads CASSPGYYNEQFF. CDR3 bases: TGTGCCAGCAGCCCCGGGTATTACAATGAGCAGTTCTTC.

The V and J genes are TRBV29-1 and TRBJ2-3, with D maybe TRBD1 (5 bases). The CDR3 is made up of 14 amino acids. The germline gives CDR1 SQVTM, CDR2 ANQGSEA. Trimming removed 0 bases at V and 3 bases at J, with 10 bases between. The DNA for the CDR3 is TGCAGCGTTGAAGATCTTTACAGGACAGATACGCAGTATTTT. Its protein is CSVEDLYRTDTQYF.

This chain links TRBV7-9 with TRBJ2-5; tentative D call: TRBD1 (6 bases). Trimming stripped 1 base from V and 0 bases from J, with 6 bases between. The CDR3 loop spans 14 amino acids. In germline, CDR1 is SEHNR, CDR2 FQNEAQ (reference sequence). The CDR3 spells CASSLDRDQETQYF. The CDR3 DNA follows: TGTGCCAGCAGCTTAGACAGGGACCAAGAGACCCAGTACTTC.

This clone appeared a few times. CDR3 residues: CASSSGTSGIEQFF. The CDR3 DNA is TGTGCCAGCAGCTCGGGGACTAGCGGGATTGAGCAGTTCTTC. V usage is TRBV7-2 and J usage is TRBJ2-1; 13 bases are shared with TRBD2. J gave up 9 bases and V 4 bases, and 3 bases lay outside the gene matches. In germline, CDR1 is SGHTA, CDR2 FQGNSA. This CDR3 is built from 14 residues.

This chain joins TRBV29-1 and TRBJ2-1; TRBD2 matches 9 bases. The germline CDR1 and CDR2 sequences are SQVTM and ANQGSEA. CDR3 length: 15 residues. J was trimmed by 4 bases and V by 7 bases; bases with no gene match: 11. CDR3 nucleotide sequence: TGCAGCGCCGGGGGGCTAGCGGGGCTATACAATGAGCAGTTCTTC. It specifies CSAGGLAGLYNEQFF.

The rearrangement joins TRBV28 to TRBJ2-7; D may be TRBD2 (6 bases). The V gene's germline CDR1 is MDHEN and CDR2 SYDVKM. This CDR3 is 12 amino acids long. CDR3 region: CGIRRDSYEQYF. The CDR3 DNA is TGTGGGATAAGGCGGGACTCCTACGAGCAGTACTTC.

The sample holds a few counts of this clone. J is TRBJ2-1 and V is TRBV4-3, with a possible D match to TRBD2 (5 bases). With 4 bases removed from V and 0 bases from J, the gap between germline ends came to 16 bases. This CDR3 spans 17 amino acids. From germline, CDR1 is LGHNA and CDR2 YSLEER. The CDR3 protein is CASSRNSGGLSYNEQFF. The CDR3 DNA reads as TGCGCCAGCAGCCGGAATTCTGGAGGTCTCTCCTACAATGAGCAGTTCTTC.